The T cell receptor beta chain described here comes from a study of blood T cell repertoires in COVID-19. Turning to the study itself: Acute and convalescent COVID-19 specimens originated in the United States, Italy and Spain. Sample material is recorded as cDNA or gDNA derived from T cells, B-cell-depleted T cells, or PBMCs.

CDR3 length equals 16 residues. Trimming stripped 2 bases from V and 7 bases from J, with 17 bases between. CDR1 MDHEN and CDR2 SYDVKM come from the germline V gene. In the source study's methods: It was from reference gene primer amplification that nucleated cell counts were estimated. Sequencing was performed with immunoSEQ multiplex PCR; in TCRdb, only in-frame clones are kept and a portion is missing. Clonal size and the V and J genes are those of that table, whereas D and trimming came from the DNA. The top ten hold about 6.8% of the sample, which has about 380,000 clones, 90% seen once. This clone turned up a few times.

The sequencing input was peripheral blood. The origin of this receptor is a man aged 18 to 29 with active or convalescent COVID-19. The rearrangement uses TRBV28 and TRBJ2-2, with a weak D call TRBD1 (5 bases). In DNA form, the CDR3 reads TGTGCCAGCAGTTTAGCTGGCTTTCAGGGCGGCGGGGAGCTGTTTTTT. Its protein product is CASSLAGFQGGGELFF. The complete variable domain, with remaining parts taken from reference TRBV28 and TRBJ2-2, reads DVKVTQSSRYLVKRTGEKVFLECVQDMDHENMFWYRQDPGLGLRLIYFSYDVKMKEKGDIPEGYSVSREKKERFSLILESASTNQTSMYLCASSLAGFQGGGELFFGEGSRLTVL.